This TCR beta chain was sequenced during a study of blood T cell dynamics during melanoma immunotherapy. The repertoire was sequenced with immunoSEQ multiplex PCR; TCRdb's copy has only in-frame clones and lacks some. This table has 6,000 to 8,500 clones, about 83% appearing once. Time point: week 3, after first cycle of checkpoint inhibitor. Blood was drawn before treatment and at week 3 after checkpoint blockade. This clone came up once. Germline CDR1 is SGHAT and CDR2 is FQNNGV. CDR3 length: 12 residues. V lost 4 bases and J lost 9; bases outside the gene matches: 5. The specimen was blood, collected from a patient treated with checkpoint blockade. This receptor was taken from a human donor with melanoma. This chain links TRBV11-2 with TRBJ2-7; 8 bases are a match to TRBD2. CDR3 amino acids: CASSSGLAGQYV. Here the CDR3 DNA reads TGTGCCAGCAGCTCTGGACTAGCTGGGCAGTACGTC.